This TCR beta chain was identified in a study of OX40 agonist ivuxolimab in advanced cancers. The method was immunoSEQ multiplex PCR; TCRdb's version includes in-frame clones alone and lacks a portion of them. There are around 66,000 clones in the sample; roughly four fifths occur only once, and almost 4.5% lies in the top ten. Germline-derived CDR1 and CDR2 are SGHAT and FQDESV (reference sequence). Trimming removed 2 bases from V and 0 bases from J; junction bases left unmatched: 6. The CDR3 has 17 residues. This material consisted of CD4+ or CD8+ T cells sorted from blood, taken in a trial of the OX40 agonist ivuxolimab. V usage is TRBV11-1 and J usage is TRBJ2-2; TRBD2 matches at 7 bases. This TCR was recovered from an adult with an advanced solid tumor such as melanoma, head and neck, liver or kidney cancer. The CDR3 is CASSLTLAAANTGELFF. Here the CDR3 DNA reads TGTGCCAGCAGCTTAACCCTAGCGGCCGCGAACACCGGGGAGCTGTTTTTT.